This entry lists 26 T cell receptor beta chains sequenced from one sample in a study of early T cells in non-severe SARS-CoV-2 infection. TCRdb fed the 5' RACE reads into MiXCR, producing one record per CDR3 protein. Found here are about 80,000 distinct CDR3 sequences, more than 13% of them singletons; the top ten hold 9.5% to 12%. The sequenced sample was whole blood. The receptors derive from an adult who was a healthcare worker with PCR-confirmed SARS-CoV-2 infection or an uninfected control (not recorded which).

The J gene is TRBJ2-1, the V gene TRBV4-2; 14 nucleotides line up with TRBD2. This CDR3 is 17 amino acids long. The V gene's germline CDR1 is LGHNA and CDR2 YNFKEQ. Losses at the gene ends were 4 bases for V and 8 bases for J; bases not matched to a gene: 10. The CDR3 loop reads CASSPRGGLAGAHEQFF. CDR3 sequence (DNA): TGTGCCAGCAGCCCCAGGGGGGGACTAGCGGGGGCCCATGAGCAGTTCTTC.

The genes are TRBV12-3 or TRBV12-4 and TRBJ2-1; no definite D call. The length of the CDR3 is 15 residues. Trimming removed 2 bases at V and 0 bases at J, with 8 bases between. The CDR3 sequence is CASSLHQGSYNEQFF. The CDR3 bases are TGTGCCAGCAGTTTACACCAAGGCTCCTACAATGAGCAGTTCTTC.

The rearrangement joins TRBV7-3 to TRBJ2-3, with D possibly matching TRBD1 (6 bases). V was shortened by 0 bases and J by 3 bases, with 10 bases between the two germline ends. Germline V gene sequence: CDR1 SGHTA, CDR2 FQGTGA. The CDR3 is 15 amino acids. The CDR3 nucleotides are TGTGCCAGCAGCTTAACAGGGGGTCGGACAGATACGCAGTATTTT. It translates to CASSLTGGRTDTQYF.

This clonotype was counted between two and nine times. This chain links TRBV7-9 with TRBJ2-1, with a weak D call TRBD2 (5 bases). The CDR3 has 14 amino acids. CDR1 SEHNR and CDR2 FQNEAQ come from the germline V gene (reference sequence). The V gene lost 3 bases and the J gene lost 2 bases, with 8 bases spanning the gap. CDR3 bases: TGTGCCAGCAGCTTCGGGAACACCTACAATGAGCAGTTCTTC. Its translation is CASSFGNTYNEQFF.

The chain uses TRBV6-6 and TRBJ1-3, with 9 bases that match TRBD1. V dropped 6 bases and J dropped 2; count of bases not matched to a gene: 11. CDR1 is MNHNY, CDR2 SVGAGI, per germline (reference sequence). CDR3 length: 17 residues. CDR3 bases: TGTGCCAGCAGCCCTACCCTCGGGACAGGGCCTGGAAACACCATATATTTT. Protein: CASSPTLGTGPGNTIYF.

This clonotype was detected only a few times. This rearrangement joins TRBV5-1 to TRBJ2-5, with 9 nucleotides matching TRBD2. This CDR3 has 16 amino acids. V dropped 3 bases and J dropped 5; count of bases not matched to a gene: 11. Germline CDR1 and CDR2: SGHRS and YFSETQ. The DNA of the CDR3 is TGCGCCAGCAGCTCGACGGCGGGACTAGCAGGGGAGACCCAGTACTTC. It codes for CASSSTAGLAGETQYF. Full variable domain (missing parts from reference TRBV5-1 and TRBJ2-5): KAGVTQTPRYLIKTRGQQVTLSCSPISGHRSVSWYQQTPGQGLQFLFEYFSETQRNKGNFPGRFSGRQFSNSRSEMNVSTLELGDSALYLCASSSTAGLAGETQYFGPGTRLLVL.

CDR3 in DNA: TGTGCCAGCAGTCCCCCCCGGGCAACAGATACGCAGTATTTT. Translation: CASSPPRATDTQYF. The gene calls are TRBV6-5 and TRBJ2-3; D gene uncertain. CDR3 length: 14 amino acids. V was shortened by 5 bases and J by 3 bases, with 12 bases between the two germline ends. Germline-derived CDR1 and CDR2 are MNHEY and SVGAGI.

This clonotype was detected many times. V and J are TRBV3-1 and TRBJ2-2; D remains ambiguous. The germline CDR1 and CDR2 sequences are LGHDT and YNNKEL (reference sequence). The CDR3 spans 15 residues. V was pared by 2 bases and J by 1 base, with 8 bases between. In nucleotides, the CDR3 is TGTGCCAGCAGCCAACCTCTCAGGAACACCGGGGAGCTGTTTTTT. As protein: CASSQPLRNTGELFF.

The gene calls are TRBV6-5 and TRBJ1-1; D uncertain. Germline V gene lookup returns CDR1 MNHEY and CDR2 SVGAGI. Trimming shortened V by 6 bases and J by 1 base, and 9 bases separated the two germline ends. The CDR3 is 13 amino acids. CDR3 sequence reads: CASSLYANTEAFF. The CDR3 DNA follows: TGTGCCAGCAGCCTCTACGCGAACACTGAAGCTTTCTTT.

The chain carries TRBV28 and TRBJ2-7; a weak D match, TRBD2 (7 bases). The CDR3 runs 13 residues. CDR1 is MDHEN, CDR2 SYDVKM, per germline. The V end lost 10 bases, the J end lost 2 bases, and 15 bases lay between the germline ends. In DNA form, the CDR3 reads TGTGCCACCTCTCGGGGGGCTCCCTACGAGCAGTACTTC. Translated: CATSRGAPYEQYF.

This clonotype was found a few times. The genes are TRBV7-9 and TRBJ2-2; TRBD1 aligns across 8 bases. This CDR3 region has 14 residues. Germline V gene data show CDR1 as SEHNR and CDR2 as FQNEAQ (reference sequence). J was trimmed by 4 bases and V by 5 bases; bases with no gene match: 3. The CDR3 sequence: CASSRTGTTGELFF. The DNA for the CDR3 is TGTGCCAGCAGCAGGACAGGGACCACCGGGGAGCTGTTTTTT.

This clonotype was seen a handful of times. The V and J genes are TRBV24-1 and TRBJ2-3, with 9 nucleotides matching TRBD2. Germline V gives CDR1 KGHDR, CDR2 SFDVKD. Losses at the gene ends were 5 bases for V and 0 bases for J; bases not matched to a gene: 11. The CDR3 length is 18 residues. This CDR3 reads CATSASPQRGVSTDTQYF. DNA for the CDR3: TGTGCCACCAGTGCCTCCCCCCAGCGGGGGGTTAGCACAGATACGCAGTATTTT.

This clonotype was detected ten times or more. The rearrangement joins TRBV6-1 to TRBJ1-6, with TRBD1 identical over 7 bases. This CDR3 contains 16 residues. With V trimmed by 0 bases and J by 7 bases, 6 bases remained unmatched. In germline, CDR1 is MNHNS, CDR2 SASEGT. The CDR3 protein is CASSEASAGGNSPLHF. The CDR3 DNA follows: TGTGCCAGCAGTGAAGCTTCGGCAGGGGGGAATTCACCCCTCCACTTT.

This clonotype was seen a handful of times. The V call is TRBV20-1, the J call TRBJ2-5; 10 positions match TRBD2. With V trimmed by 3 bases and J by 1 base, 5 bases remained unmatched. CDR1 is DFQATT, CDR2 SNEGSKA, per germline (reference sequence). The length of the CDR3 is 15 residues. The CDR3 loop is CSARSSGGTQETQYF. The CDR3 DNA is TGCAGTGCTAGGAGTAGCGGGGGGACCCAAGAGACCCAGTACTTC.

This clonotype has at least ten counts. The CDR3 DNA sequence: TGTGCCAGCAGCTTAGCGTCCCACAGGGGGGTCGACAATGAGCAGTTCTTC. It translates to CASSLASHRGVDNEQFF. The chain has TRBV7-6 and TRBJ2-1; TRBD1 agrees at 8 bases. V was pared by 0 bases and J by 5 bases, with 9 bases of the junction left unmatched. Looked up from germline, CDR1 is SGHVS and CDR2 is FNYEAQ. This CDR3 region has 17 residues.

This clonotype was seen more than once but under ten times. The J gene is TRBJ2-6, the V gene TRBV28, with TRBD1 identical over 7 bases. The CDR3 covers 16 residues. V lost 4 bases and J lost 4; bases outside the gene matches: 7. CDR1 MDHEN and CDR2 SYDVKM come from the germline V gene. CDR3: CASSSQGPKGANVLTF. CDR3 nucleotide sequence: TGTGCCAGCAGTTCACAGGGGCCGAAAGGGGCCAACGTCCTGACTTTC.

This clonotype was observed a handful of times. V and J are TRBV2 and TRBJ2-5, with 7 bases fitting TRBD2. The germline gives CDR1 SNHLY, CDR2 FYNNEI. Germline trimming cut 4 bases from V and 6 bases from J; bases unmatched to any gene: 8. The CDR3 contains 14 residues. The CDR3 nucleotides are TGTGCCAGCAGTGTAGGCGGGACTACCAAGACCCAGTACTTC. It translates to CASSVGGTTKTQYF.

The rearrangement links TRBV5-1 to TRBJ2-1; 8 positions match TRBD2. The trim removed 1 base at V and 9 bases at J, leaving 18 bases unmatched. CDR1 is SGHRS and CDR2 is YFSETQ in the germline V gene. The CDR3 loop spans 18 amino acids. The CDR3 reads CASSLLVAGGFEPREQFF. CDR3 in DNA: TGCGCCAGCAGCTTGTTGGTGGCGGGGGGATTCGAACCTCGTGAGCAGTTCTTC. The full variable domain, rest sourced from reference TRBV5-1 and TRBJ2-1, is KAGVTQTPRYLIKTRGQQVTLSCSPISGHRSVSWYQQTPGQGLQFLFEYFSETQRNKGNFPGRFSGRQFSNSRSEMNVSTLELGDSALYLCASSLLVAGGFEPREQFFGPGTRLTVL.

DNA of the CDR3: TGCAGCGTTTGGACTAACGCGAACACTGAAGCTTTCTTT. This sequence encodes CSVWTNANTEAFF. The V gene is TRBV29-1, the J gene TRBJ1-1; D not resolved. Germline CDR1 reads SQVTM; CDR2 reads ANQGSEA. This CDR3 region has 13 residues. Trimming left V 5 bases short and J 1 base short, with 11 bases between.

This clonotype has a handful of counts. The chain has TRBV6-2 or TRBV6-3 and TRBJ1-5; the D gene is possibly TRBD1 (5 bases). V was trimmed by 2 bases and J by 5 bases, leaving 7 bases between them. Per germline, CDR1 MNHEY and CDR2 SVGEGT. This CDR3 contains 13 residues. DNA for the CDR3: TGTGCCAGCAGTTACCCAGGGTATCAGCCCCAGCATTTT. Translating it yields CASSYPGYQPQHF.

This clonotype was picked up a small number of times. The chain combines TRBV5-1 with TRBJ1-1; TRBD1 aligns across 7 bases. Germline V gives CDR1 SGHRS, CDR2 YFSETQ. CDR3 length: 13 residues. J gave up 6 bases and V 4 bases, and 6 bases lay outside the gene matches. CDR3 amino acids: CASSANQGAEAFF. Here the CDR3 DNA reads TGCGCCAGCAGCGCGAATCAGGGGGCTGAAGCTTTCTTT.

This clonotype was detected only once. This chain connects TRBV20-1 to TRBJ2-1; D is uncertain. Germline lookup yields CDR1 DFQATT and CDR2 SNEGSKA (reference sequence). This CDR3 spans 12 amino acids. V was trimmed by 6 bases and J by 5 bases, leaving 11 bases between them. The CDR3 DNA sequence: TGCAGTGCCGTTCAAATAAACAATGAGCAGTTCTTC. Its translation: CSAVQINNEQFF.

This clonotype was observed at least ten times. This chain connects TRBV20-1 to TRBJ2-2; 10 nucleotides align to TRBD2. The J segment lost 2 bases and the V segment lost 4 bases, leaving 7 bases of the junction unmatched. This CDR3 region has 16 residues. Germline V CDR1 and CDR2: DFQATT, SNEGSKA (reference sequence). The CDR3 sequence: CSATIIAGGNTGELFF. The CDR3 region has the DNA TGCAGTGCTACCATAATAGCGGGGGGTAACACCGGGGAGCTGTTTTTT.

This clonotype came up once. The V call is TRBV6-2 or TRBV6-3, the J call TRBJ2-7, with D perhaps TRBD1 (5 bases). The germline gives CDR1 MNHEY, CDR2 SVGEGT. V dropped 8 bases and J dropped 6 bases, with 23 bases sitting between them. CDR3 size: 15 residues. This CDR3 reads CASGLPPSGAGEQYF. The DNA of the CDR3 is TGTGCCAGCGGATTACCACCTAGTGGGGCCGGCGAGCAGTACTTC.

The J gene is TRBJ2-1, the V gene TRBV3-1; D remains unclear. The germline V and J ends were trimmed by 0 bases and 4 bases, with 4 bases remaining between them. Germline CDR1 LGHDT, CDR2 YNNKEL (reference sequence). The CDR3 loop spans 13 amino acids. The CDR3, as DNA: TGTGCCAGCAGCCAAGACAAATACAATGAGCAGTTCTTC. Protein: CASSQDKYNEQFF.

The sample holds many counts of this clonotype. This chain joins TRBV6-2 or TRBV6-3 and TRBJ2-7, with D perhaps being TRBD1 or TRBD2 (5 bases each). Deletions cut 2 bases from V and 0 bases from J, with 8 bases between. The CDR3 has 14 amino acids. Germline CDR1 MNHEY, CDR2 SVGEGT. The CDR3 bases are TGTGCCAGCAGTTACCGGGACGGCTCCTACGAGCAGTACTTC. It translates to CASSYRDGSYEQYF.